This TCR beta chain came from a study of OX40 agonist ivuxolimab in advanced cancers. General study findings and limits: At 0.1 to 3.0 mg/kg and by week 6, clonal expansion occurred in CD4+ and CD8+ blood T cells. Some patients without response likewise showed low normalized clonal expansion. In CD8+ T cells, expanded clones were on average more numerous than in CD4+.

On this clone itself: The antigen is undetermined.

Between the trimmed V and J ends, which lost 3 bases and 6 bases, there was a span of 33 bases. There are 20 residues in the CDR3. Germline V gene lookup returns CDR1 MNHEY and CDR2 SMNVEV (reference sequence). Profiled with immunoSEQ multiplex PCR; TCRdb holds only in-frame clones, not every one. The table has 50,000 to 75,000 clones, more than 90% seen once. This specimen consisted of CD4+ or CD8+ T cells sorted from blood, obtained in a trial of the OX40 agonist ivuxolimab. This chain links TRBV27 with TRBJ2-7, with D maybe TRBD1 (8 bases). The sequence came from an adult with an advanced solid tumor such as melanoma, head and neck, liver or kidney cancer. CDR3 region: CASSLDRVTEEAGPGGEQYF. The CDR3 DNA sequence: TGTGCCAGCAGTTTGGACAGGGTCACCGAGGAAGCGGGGCCCGGGGGCGAGCAGTACTTC.